The 7 T cell receptor beta chains below come from one sample, sequenced in a study of cytomegalovirus exposure and HLA in healthy donors. A multiplex PCR was run with 60 Vbeta primers and 13 Jbeta primers. The data were produced by immunoSEQ multiplex PCR, yet TCRdb's version contains in-frame clones alone and is incomplete. The repertoire holds around 67,000 clones, with around 61% as singletons. The sample consisted of PBMCs. The origin of the receptors is a woman aged 45 to 65 in good health and CMV-seronegative.

This clone was found once. The chain has TRBV5-1 and TRBJ2-3; weak D call: TRBD1 (5 bases). Germline values: CDR1 SGHRS, CDR2 YFSETQ. V was clipped by 3 bases and J by 1 base, with 15 bases between them. The CDR3 consists of 16 residues. CDR3 sequence reads: CASSSARQGGTDTQYF. Here the CDR3 DNA reads TGCGCCAGCAGCTCGGCCCGGCAGGGCGGCACAGATACGCAGTATTTT.

This clone was observed a few times. V and J are TRBV25-1 and TRBJ2-5; no reliable D call. CDR3 length: 12 residues. Per germline, CDR1 MGHDK and CDR2 SYGVNS. Deletions cut 7 bases from V and 4 bases from J, with 10 bases between. This chain's CDR3 is CASTDLRETQYF. As DNA, the CDR3 is TGTGCCAGCACAGATTTAAGAGAGACCCAGTACTTC.

CDR3 coding DNA: TGCGCCAGCAGCTCTACAGGAATCTCTGGAAACACCATATATTTT. It is translated as CASSSTGISGNTIYF. V gene TRBV5-1 combines with J gene TRBJ1-3; D may be TRBD1 (5 bases). Germline CDR1 is SGHRS and CDR2 is YFSETQ. The CDR3 contains 15 residues. Trimming shortened V by 3 bases and J by 0 bases, and 10 bases separated the two germline ends.

The chain combines TRBV7-3 with TRBJ1-1; D ambiguous. The germline V gene has CDR1 SGHTA and CDR2 FQGTGA. Trimming removed 2 bases at V and 1 base at J, with 5 bases between. The CDR3 runs 13 residues. The CDR3 loop reads CASSLQENTEAFF. The CDR3 nucleotides are TGTGCCAGCAGCTTACAGGAGAACACTGAAGCTTTCTTT.

The rearrangement joins TRBV6-6 to TRBJ1-5, with D perhaps matching TRBD1 (5 bases). This CDR3 is 13 amino acids long. V gave up 5 bases and J gave up 8 bases, with 13 bases separating them. Germline CDR1 and CDR2: MNHNY and SVGAGI (reference sequence). CDR3 coding DNA: TGTGCCAGCAGTAAGGACGGGGGGAAGCCCCAGCATTTT. Amino acids: CASSKDGGKPQHF.

The V call is TRBV6-5, the J call TRBJ1-5; D gene uncertain. CDR1 is MNHEY and CDR2 is SVGAGI in the germline V gene. The V end was cut by 6 bases, the J end by 6 bases, with 12 bases between. The CDR3 length is 13 residues. DNA for the CDR3: TGTGCCAGCAGCCTGGATGTAGCTCAGCCCCAGCATTTT. It encodes CASSLDVAQPQHF.

The chain combines TRBV5-1 with TRBJ2-1, with TRBD2 identical over 14 bases. The J segment lost 3 bases and the V segment lost 4 bases, leaving 3 bases of the junction unmatched. CDR1 and CDR2 (germline): SGHRS, YFSETQ. The CDR3 is 16 residues long. CDR3 sequence: CASSPGTSGSYNEQFF. The CDR3, as DNA: TGCGCCAGCAGCCCCGGGACTAGCGGGAGCTACAATGAGCAGTTCTTC.